Here is one T cell receptor (beta chain) with its context. The data were taken from a study of blood T cell repertoires in COVID-19. Germline CDR1 is LGHDT and CDR2 is YNNKEL (reference sequence). There are 12 residues in the CDR3. The V end lost 6 bases, the J end lost 2 bases, and 8 bases lay between the germline ends. Authors' data handling: Counts of nucleated cells, estimated from reference gene primer amplification, were obtained. Libraries were prepared by immunoSEQ multiplex PCR; TCRdb keeps only in-frame clonotypes and omits some of them. V, J and clone size derive from that table, while D and trimming were established from the DNA sequence. The sample includes about 170,000 clones, roughly nine tenths of them seen just once.

The sample consisted of peripheral blood. The TCR sequence derives from a woman between 55 and 75 years old with COVID-19, enrolled during active disease. This rearrangement joins TRBV3-1 (or the pseudogene TRBV3-2) to TRBJ2-7, with D tentatively TRBD2 (5 bases). The CDR3 DNA is TGTGCCAGCAGAGGGAGTGCCTACGAGCAGTACTTC. Translating gives CASRGSAYEQYF.